The sequence of this T cell receptor (beta chain) was determined in a study of T cell changes during pregnancy in multiple sclerosis. Data came from immunoSEQ multiplex PCR; TCRdb stores just in-frame clones and leaves some out. Of roughly 66,000 clones in the sample, about nine tenths are singletons; the top ten hold 2.3%. Germline-derived CDR1 and CDR2 are SGHVS and FNYEAQ. The CDR3 covers 14 residues. V was pared by 0 bases and J by 0 bases, with 5 bases between. This sequence was found in a female donor with multiple sclerosis, enrolled in a pregnancy study. The chain recombines TRBV7-6 with TRBJ1-1; D gene ambiguous. The sequencing used peripheral blood, collected in the first trimester of pregnancy. The CDR3 bases are TGTGCCAGCAGCTTAGCTCCGGTGAACACTGAAGCTTTCTTT. Translation: CASSLAPVNTEAFF.